These T cell receptor beta chains were read from a single sample in a study of radiation and T cells in renal cell carcinoma. The protocol was immunoSEQ multiplex PCR, while the TCRdb copy is restricted to in-frame clones and leaves out a portion. The sample lists 75,000 to 90,000 clones, 89% occurring once. Here the sequenced sample was blood, taken from a patient whose treatment included radiotherapy and nephrectomy. The receptors come from a woman aged 70-85 years with renal cell carcinoma. Both conserved end residues are part of each CDR3. A D gene is named only where the DNA matches it firmly. Some rows mark clone size as missing; the rest say once, few, many or name a class of expanded clone.

j_call v_call clone_size d_call cdr3_nt cdr3_aa
TRBJ1-6 TRBV28 NA TRBD1 TGTGCCAGCAGCCGCGGACAGGTGTACAATTCACCCCTCCACTTT CASSRGQVYNSPLHF
TRBJ2-3 TRBV2 NA NA TGTGCCAGCAGTTTACGGCGAGCTAGCACAGATACGCAGTATTTT CASSLRRASTDTQYF
TRBJ1-5 TRBV21-1 few NA TGTGCCAGCAGCGGAGGGGGCAATCAGCCCCAGCATTTT CASSGGGNQPQHF
TRBJ1-5 TRBV5-5 NA NA TGTGCCAGCAGCTTGTGGGGTCTCAATCAGCCCCAGCATTTT CASSLWGLNQPQHF
TRBJ1-1 TRBV10-2 NA TRBD1 TGCGCCAGCAGTGGGACAGGGGTTAACACTGAAGCTTTCTTT CASSGTGVNTEAFF
TRBJ2-2 TRBV19 once TRBD1 TGTGCCAGTAGTATAGGGCCAGGGGGCACCGGGGAGCTGTTTTTT CASSIGPGGTGELFF
TRBJ2-3 TRBV5-1 NA NA TGCGCCAGCAGCTTGGGGCCCCTAGATACGCAGTATTTT CASSLGPLDTQYF
TRBJ2-1 TRBV29-1 NA NA TGCAGCGTGGTGGAGGGGACCGATGAGCAGTTCTTC CSVVEGTDEQFF
TRBJ2-3 TRBV28 NA TRBD2 TGTGCCAGCAGAACACTAGCGGGGATCACAGATACGCAGTATTTT CASRTLAGITDTQYF
TRBJ2-2 TRBV10-3 NA TRBD1 TGTGCCATCAGCCCCGGGAGGACCACAGGGGGCGCGCCCGGGGAGCTGTTTTTT CAISPGRTTGGAPGELFF
TRBJ2-3 TRBV28 NA NA TGTGCCAGCACGGAGGGGGGGGACACAGATACGCAGTATTTT CASTEGGDTDTQYF